This T cell receptor beta chain was captured by sequencing in a study of T cells after yellow fever vaccination. TCRdb reprocessed the 5' RACE reads with MiXCR, giving one entry per CDR3 protein. The data show about 580,000 distinct CDR3 sequences, approximately 16% seen once. This clonotype was seen ten or more times. V was clipped by 3 bases and J by 15 bases, with 13 bases between them. Germline assignment: CDR1 SQVTM and CDR2 ANQGSEA. CDR3 length: 10 residues. V gene TRBV29-1 combines with J gene TRBJ2-3; D not resolved. Specimen: PBMCs, collected more than 4 days after the first yellow fever vaccination. The clonotype was recovered from a man between 18 and 29 years old who received the YFV17D yellow fever vaccine. CDR3 in amino acids: CSVEFPTTYF. As DNA, the CDR3 is TGCAGCGTTGAGTTCCCGACCACTTATTTT.